This TCR beta chain appears in the sequencing data of a study of blood T cell repertoires in COVID-19. TCRdb's table, derived via immunoSEQ multiplex PCR, lists solely in-frame clones and lacks some. The sample lists about 120,000 clones, 85% to 90% occurring once. CDR3 size: 16 residues. CDR1 and CDR2 from the germline V gene are MRHNA and SNTAGT. Deletions cut 2 bases from V and 2 bases from J, with 15 bases between. The source is a woman aged 55 to 70 with COVID-19, enrolled during active disease. This chain connects TRBV6-4 to TRBJ1-1, with D uncertain. Specimen: peripheral blood. The chain's CDR3 is CASSDTRRGPNTEAFF. CDR3 DNA sequence: TGTGCCAGCAGTGACACGCGGCGCGGGCCTAACACTGAAGCTTTCTTT.